Shown below are 5 T cell receptor beta chains from a single sample sequenced in a study of cytomegalovirus exposure and HLA in healthy donors. Libraries were prepared by immunoSEQ multiplex PCR; TCRdb keeps only in-frame clonotypes and omits some of them. The table has 200,000 to 250,000 clones, roughly nine tenths seen once; the top ten hold around 11%. The specimen sequenced was PBMCs. Source of these receptors: a man between 18 and 29 years old in good health and CMV-seropositive.

This rearrangement joins TRBV6-1 to TRBJ1-2; a weak D match, TRBD1 (6 bases). V lost 6 bases to trimming and J lost 5 bases, with 13 bases between them. Germline V gives CDR1 MNHNS, CDR2 SASEGT. The CDR3 consists of 13 residues. The CDR3 DNA reads as TGTGCCAGCAGGTCGACAGGCGATTATGGCTACACCTTC. It yields the protein CASRSTGDYGYTF.

This chain joins TRBV14 and TRBJ2-5; D unresolved. V lost 0 bases, J lost 1 base, and 6 bases lay in between. CDR1 and CDR2 from the germline V gene are SGHDN and FVKESK. This CDR3 is built from 14 residues. The CDR3 here is CASSQDIAQETQYF. For the CDR3, the DNA is TGTGCCAGCAGCCAAGATATTGCCCAAGAGACCCAGTACTTC.

The J gene is TRBJ2-7, the V gene TRBV5-6; 7 nucleotides match TRBD1. Germline V gives CDR1 SGHDT, CDR2 YYEEEE. With 3 bases clipped from V and 6 bases from J, the junction kept 15 bases outside the gene matches. The CDR3 covers 16 residues. The CDR3 bases are TGTGCCAGCAGCTGGAGAGTCCAGACAGGGTTCTCCGAGCAGTACTTC. This sequence encodes CASSWRVQTGFSEQYF.

The CDR3 reads CAWSSRAMNTEAFF. The DNA of the CDR3 is TGTGCCTGGAGCAGTCGGGCGATGAACACTGAAGCTTTCTTT. The J gene is TRBJ1-1, the V gene TRBV30; D gene uncertain. The germline V gene encodes CDR1 GTSNPN and CDR2 SVGIG (reference sequence). Trimming took 3 bases from V and 0 from J, leaving 11 bases between them. The CDR3 contains 14 residues.

The chain combines TRBV29-1 with TRBJ2-1, with D maybe TRBD2 (5 bases). V was shortened by 4 bases and J by 2 bases, with 12 bases between the two germline ends. The CDR3 extends over 14 amino acids. Germline V gene sequence: CDR1 SQVTM, CDR2 ANQGSEA. CDR3 nucleotide sequence: TGCAGCGTTGTCATCCGGGAAACCTACAATGAGCAGTTCTTC. The encoded protein is CSVVIRETYNEQFF.